What follows are 21 T cell receptor beta chains derived from one specimen sequenced in a study of blood T cells in healthy people across ages. With a J-beta primer mix and a sample-barcoded 5' primer, a second PCR ran roughly 6 to 11 cycles. TCRdb re-called the 5' RACE reads through MiXCR, storing one row per CDR3 protein. This sample has over 950,000 distinct CDR3 sequences, with roughly 51% found just once. The sequencing sample was made of blood. These TCRs come from a woman in her sixties in good health.

V gene TRBV20-1 combines with J gene TRBJ2-3, with D possibly matching TRBD1 (6 bases). From germline, CDR1 is DFQATT and CDR2 SNEGSKA (reference sequence). Trimming pared 5 bases from V and 0 bases from J, leaving 12 bases between. The CDR3 extends over 14 amino acids. CDR3 protein: CSAPRGESTDTQYF. In DNA, the CDR3 is TGCAGTGCTCCCAGGGGTGAAAGCACAGATACGCAGTATTTT.

The chain carries TRBV5-1 and TRBJ2-7; TRBD1 matches at 10 bases. The CDR3 length is 16 residues. Per the germline V gene, CDR1 is SGHRS and CDR2 is YFSETQ. J was trimmed by 0 bases and V by 4 bases; bases with no gene match: 7. This CDR3 is CASSDSRTGGSYEQYF. The CDR3 bases are TGCGCCAGCAGCGACAGTAGGACAGGGGGCTCCTACGAGCAGTACTTC.

The V gene is TRBV4-2, the J gene TRBJ2-3; TRBD1 aligns across 12 bases. Trimming at V came to 3 bases and at J to 4 bases, leaving 11 bases not matched to a gene. This CDR3 spans 18 amino acids. The germline gives CDR1 LGHNA, CDR2 YNFKEQ. The CDR3, as DNA: TGTGCCAGCAGCCACCGCCCAGTGGGACAGGGGGCTGCAGATACGCAGTATTTT. This codes for CASSHRPVGQGAADTQYF.

The table lists this clonotype with a few counts. This sequence joins TRBV20-1 and TRBJ2-7; a possible D gene is TRBD2 (6 bases). Germline values: CDR1 DFQATT, CDR2 SNEGSKA (reference sequence). The CDR3 loop spans 14 amino acids. V was clipped by 3 bases and J by 4 bases, with 16 bases between them. CDR3 sequence reads: CSASPARGRYEQYF. CDR3 nucleotide sequence: TGCAGTGCTAGCCCGGCGCGGGGTAGGTACGAGCAGTACTTC.

This chain joins TRBV9 and TRBJ2-5; TRBD2 might be the D (5 bases). The CDR3 is 17 residues long. The V gene's germline CDR1 is SGDLS and CDR2 YYNGEE. Trimming stripped 0 bases from V and 11 bases from J, with 26 bases between. This CDR3 is CASSVVPSPSPRDEQYF. Written as DNA, the CDR3 is TGTGCCAGCAGCGTAGTTCCCAGCCCCTCACCTCGGGATGAGCAGTACTTC.

The chain is built from TRBV2 and TRBJ2-7, with TRBD2 matching 9 bases. Germline loops: CDR1 SNHLY, CDR2 FYNNEI. The CDR3 extends over 15 amino acids. V shed 3 bases and J 1 base; nucleotides not matched to a gene: 4. Here the CDR3 reads CASSDGGRVSYEQYF. CDR3 nucleotides: TGTGCCAGCAGTGATGGCGGGAGGGTGTCCTACGAGCAGTACTTC.

This rearrangement joins TRBV28 to TRBJ2-7; D is perhaps TRBD2 (5 bases). Gene TRBJ2-5 matches the end of the DNA better, so the J call may be wrong. CDR1 and CDR2 (germline): MDHEN, SYDVKM. This CDR3 is 13 amino acids long. The CDR3 region is CASSASSMETQYF. Here the CDR3 DNA reads TGTGCCAGCAGTGCTAGCAGTATGGAGACCCAGTACTTC.

The sample holds many counts of this clonotype. The rearrangement uses TRBV29-1 and TRBJ2-4; 12 bases line up with TRBD2. The J call is uncertain, as TRBJ2-7 better fits the DNA end. This CDR3 region has 13 residues. The germline V gene has CDR1 SQVTM and CDR2 ANQGSEA. The CDR3 region has the DNA TGCAGCGTTAGGACTAGCGGGACCCACGAGCAGTACTTC. This gives the protein CSVRTSGTHEQYF.

The V gene is TRBV11-2, the J gene TRBJ2-5; D is tentatively TRBD1 or TRBD2 (5 bases each). The CDR3 has 14 residues. V shed 3 bases and J shed 6 bases, with 14 bases lying between them. CDR1 SGHAT and CDR2 FQNNGV come from the germline V gene. CDR3 sequence (DNA): TGTGCCAGCAGCTTGGATGGGGGAACGCAGACCCAGTACTTC. As protein: CASSLDGGTQTQYF.

Comments on this clonotype: A read error may produce the germline difference seen at one junction end. V usage is TRBV7-9 and J usage is TRBJ2-1, with TRBD2 identical over 14 bases. Per the germline V gene, CDR1 is SEHNR and CDR2 is FQNEAQ (reference sequence). This CDR3 region has 18 residues. This chain's CDR3 is CASGLGGLAGVSYNEQFF. CDR3 sequence (DNA): TGTGCCAGCGGCTTAGGGGGACTAGCGGGGGTCTCCTACAATGAGCAGTTCTTC.

There are a few counts of this clonotype. The chain is built from TRBV9 and TRBJ2-2, with 7 bases identical to TRBD2. V lost 1 base, J lost 3 bases, and 3 bases stayed unmatched. The length of the CDR3 is 15 residues. Germline CDR1 and CDR2: SGDLS and YYNGEE. The CDR3 sequence: CASSVIGGDTGELFF. The DNA for the CDR3 is TGTGCCAGCAGCGTAATTGGGGGGGACACCGGGGAGCTGTTTTTT. Full variable domain (remainder filled in from reference TRBV9 and TRBJ2-2): DSGVTQTPKHLITATGQRVTLRCSPRSGDLSVYWYQQSLDQGLQFLIQYYNGEERAKGNILERFSAQQFPDLHSELNLSSLELGDSALYFCASSVIGGDTGELFFGEGSRLTVL.

This CDR3 reads CASSLHGTGDEQYF. Here the CDR3 DNA reads TGTGCCAGCAGCTTACACGGGACAGGGGACGAGCAGTACTTC. V gene TRBV7-2 combines with J gene TRBJ2-7, with TRBD1 identical over 10 bases. Trimming removed 2 bases from V and 5 bases from J; junction bases left unmatched: 3. The germline gives CDR1 SGHTA, CDR2 FQGNSA. The CDR3 contains 14 residues.

The chain couples TRBV30 to TRBJ2-1, with 8 bases fitting TRBD1. The CDR3 sequence is 14 residues long. V gave up 5 bases and J gave up 8 bases; unmatched junction bases: 11. CDR1 and CDR2 (germline): GTSNPN, SVGIG (reference sequence). Here the CDR3 reads CAWQTGEASDEQFF. CDR3 coding DNA: TGTGCCTGGCAGACAGGGGAGGCGAGCGATGAGCAGTTCTTC.

This sequence joins TRBV9 and TRBJ2-3, with 8 bases aligning to TRBD2. This CDR3 has 15 amino acids. V gave up 2 bases and J gave up 6 bases; unmatched junction bases: 8. Germline CDR1 is SGDLS and CDR2 is YYNGEE. Written as DNA, the CDR3 is TGTGCCAGCAGCGTTACCGGCGGGAGGTCGGATACGCAGTATTTT. This translates into CASSVTGGRSDTQYF.

This sequence joins TRBV19 and TRBJ2-3; the match to TRBD2 covers 7 bases. The trim removed 2 bases at V and 6 bases at J, leaving 8 bases unmatched. CDR1 and CDR2 (germline): LNHDA, SQIVND (reference sequence). This CDR3 has 15 residues. The CDR3 sequence is CASSIQRTSLDTQYF. CDR3 nucleotides: TGTGCCAGTAGTATACAGAGGACTAGTTTGGATACGCAGTATTTT.

This clonotype was seen at least ten times. CDR3 amino acids: CAISERSEQYF. The CDR3 DNA sequence: TGTGCCATCAGTGAGAGGTCCGAGCAGTACTTC. The chain uses TRBV10-3 and TRBJ2-7; no clear D gene. The V gene's germline CDR1 is ENHRY and CDR2 SYGVKD. This CDR3 region has 11 residues. With 2 bases removed from V and 6 bases from J, the gap between germline ends came to 5 bases.

A note on this clonotype: The junction departs from germline at one end; a sequencing error may be responsible. The CDR3 protein is CASRPGTGQETLYF. For the CDR3, the DNA is TGTGCCAGCAGGCCCGGGACAGGCCAAGAGACCCTGTACTTC. J is TRBJ2-5 and V is TRBV6-5; 8 bases agree with TRBD1. In germline, CDR1 is MNHEY, CDR2 SVGAGI. The CDR3 extends over 14 amino acids.

Note on this clonotype: One end of the junction is discordant with germline, which a read error may explain. The rearrangement joins TRBV7-3 to TRBJ2-6; TRBD1 is a possible D gene (5 bases). The CDR3 is 15 amino acids. The V gene's germline CDR1 is SGHTA and CDR2 FQGTGA. The CDR3 nucleotides read TGTGCCAGCGGCTCCAACAGTCCTGGGGCCAATGTCCTGACTTTC. This sequence encodes CASGSNSPGANVLTF.

V usage is TRBV28 and J usage is TRBJ2-4; D gene uncertain. The DNA end lines up better with TRBJ2-7; the J call may be wrong. The CDR3 loop spans 13 amino acids. Germline CDR1 reads MDHEN; CDR2 reads SYDVKM. The CDR3 spells CASTRGMPYEQYF. In DNA, the CDR3 is TGTGCCAGCACTAGAGGCATGCCCTACGAGCAGTACTTC.

The chain carries TRBV5-1 and TRBJ2-2; D might be TRBD1 (6 bases). The CDR3 covers 15 residues. The V end was cut by 1 base, the J end by 7 bases, with 14 bases between. CDR1 SGHRS and CDR2 YFSETQ come from the germline V gene. The CDR3 DNA is TGCGCCAGCAGCTTGAGGGACACCCGGAACGGGGAGCTGTTTTTT. It is translated as CASSLRDTRNGELFF.

This chain joins TRBV6-6 and TRBJ2-1; a weak D match, TRBD1 (6 bases). The CDR3 has 16 amino acids. Deletions cut 2 bases from V and 3 bases from J, with 14 bases between. The germline CDR1 and CDR2 sequences are MNHNY and SVGAGI (reference sequence). The CDR3 loop is CASSYGQGRNYNEQFF. CDR3 DNA: TGTGCCAGCAGTTACGGGCAGGGGAGAAACTACAATGAGCAGTTCTTC.